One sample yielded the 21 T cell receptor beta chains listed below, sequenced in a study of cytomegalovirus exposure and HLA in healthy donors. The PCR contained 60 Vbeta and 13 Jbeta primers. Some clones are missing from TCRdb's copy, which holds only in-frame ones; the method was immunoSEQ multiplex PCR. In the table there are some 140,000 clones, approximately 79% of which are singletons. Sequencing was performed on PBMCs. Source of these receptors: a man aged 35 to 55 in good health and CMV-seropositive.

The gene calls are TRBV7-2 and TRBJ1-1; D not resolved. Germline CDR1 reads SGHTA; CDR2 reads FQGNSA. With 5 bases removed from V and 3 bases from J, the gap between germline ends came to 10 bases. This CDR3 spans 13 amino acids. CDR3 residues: CASSPTAHTEAFF. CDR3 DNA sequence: TGTGCCAGCAGCCCTACAGCCCACACTGAAGCTTTCTTT.

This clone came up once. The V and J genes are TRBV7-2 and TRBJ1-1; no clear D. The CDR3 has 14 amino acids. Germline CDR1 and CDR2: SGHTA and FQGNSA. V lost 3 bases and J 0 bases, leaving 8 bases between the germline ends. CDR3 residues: CASSFELVNTEAFF. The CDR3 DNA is TGTGCCAGCAGCTTCGAACTCGTGAACACTGAAGCTTTCTTT.

CDR3 bases: TGTGCCAGCAGCCCGCGACAGGGGATACCCTACGAGCAGTACTTC. Encoded protein: CASSPRQGIPYEQYF. The rearrangement links TRBV5-6 to TRBJ2-7; 8 bases agree with TRBD1. V gave up 4 bases and J gave up 2 bases; unmatched junction bases: 8. CDR1 and CDR2 (germline): SGHDT, YYEEEE. CDR3 length: 15 amino acids.

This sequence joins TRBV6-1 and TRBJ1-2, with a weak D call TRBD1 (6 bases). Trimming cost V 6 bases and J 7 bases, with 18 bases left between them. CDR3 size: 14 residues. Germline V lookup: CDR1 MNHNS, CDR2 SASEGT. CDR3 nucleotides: TGTGCCAGCAGCCCTCCCGGGGGGGCGGGTGGCTACACCTTC. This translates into CASSPPGGAGGYTF.

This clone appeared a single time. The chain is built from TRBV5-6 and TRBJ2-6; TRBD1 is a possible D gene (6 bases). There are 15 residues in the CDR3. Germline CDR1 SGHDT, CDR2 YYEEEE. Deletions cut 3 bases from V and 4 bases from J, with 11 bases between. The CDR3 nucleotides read TGTGCCAGCAGCTGGGGGCCGGAAGGGGCCAACGTCCTGACTTTC. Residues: CASSWGPEGANVLTF.

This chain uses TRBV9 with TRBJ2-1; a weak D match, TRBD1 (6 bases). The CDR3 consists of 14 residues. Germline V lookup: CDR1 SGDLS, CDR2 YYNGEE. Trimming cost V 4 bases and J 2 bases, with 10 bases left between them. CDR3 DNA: TGTGCCAGCAGCCTACAGGGTCCCTACAATGAGCAGTTCTTC. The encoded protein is CASSLQGPYNEQFF.

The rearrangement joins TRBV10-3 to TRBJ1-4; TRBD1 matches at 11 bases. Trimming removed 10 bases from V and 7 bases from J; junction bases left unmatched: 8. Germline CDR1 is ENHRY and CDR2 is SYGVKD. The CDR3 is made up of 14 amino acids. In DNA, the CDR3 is TGTGCCACCAGGGATGGGACAGGGGGTGAAAAACTGTTTTTT. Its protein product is CATRDGTGGEKLFF.

The CDR3 nucleotides are TGCAGCGTTGAAGATCGGGACAGGGGTAATGAAAAACTGTTTTTT. As protein: CSVEDRDRGNEKLFF. The chain couples TRBV29-1 to TRBJ1-4; the match to TRBD1 covers 10 bases. The CDR3 has 15 residues. Germline V gene data show CDR1 as SQVTM and CDR2 as ANQGSEA. The V and J ends lost 0 bases and 4 bases, in that order; junction bases with no gene match: 2. The full variable domain, completed using reference TRBV29-1 and TRBJ1-4, is SAVISQKPSRDICQRGTSLTIQCQVDSQVTMMFWYRQQPGQSLTLIATANQGSEATYESGFVIDKFPISRPNLTFSTLTVSNMSPEDSSIYLCSVEDRDRGNEKLFFGSGTQLSVL.

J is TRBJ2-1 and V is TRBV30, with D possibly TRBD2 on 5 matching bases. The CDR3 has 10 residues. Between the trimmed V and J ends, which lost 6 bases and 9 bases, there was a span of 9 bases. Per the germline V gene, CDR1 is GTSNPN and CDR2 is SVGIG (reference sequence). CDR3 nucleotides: TGTGCCTGTTCCGCGGGTGAGCAGTTCTTC. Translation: CACSAGEQFF.

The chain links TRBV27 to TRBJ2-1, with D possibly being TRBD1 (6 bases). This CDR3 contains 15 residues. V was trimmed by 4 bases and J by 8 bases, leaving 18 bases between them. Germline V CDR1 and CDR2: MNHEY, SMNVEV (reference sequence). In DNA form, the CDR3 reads TGTGCCAGCAGTTCTCCGGGACAAGTCCAATATGAGCAGTTCTTC. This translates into CASSSPGQVQYEQFF.

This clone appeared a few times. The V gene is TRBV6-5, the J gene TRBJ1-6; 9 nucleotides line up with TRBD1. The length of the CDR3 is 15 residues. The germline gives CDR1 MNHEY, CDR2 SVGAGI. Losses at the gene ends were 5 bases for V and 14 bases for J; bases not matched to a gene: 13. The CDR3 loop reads CASSRTNRGRGSLHF. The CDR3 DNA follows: TGTGCCAGCAGTCGTACTAACAGGGGGCGTGGGTCCCTCCACTTT.

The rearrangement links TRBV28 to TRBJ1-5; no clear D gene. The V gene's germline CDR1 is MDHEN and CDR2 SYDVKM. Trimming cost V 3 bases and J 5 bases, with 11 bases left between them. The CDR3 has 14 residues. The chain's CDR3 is CASSFSVGDQPQHF. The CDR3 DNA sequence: TGTGCCAGCAGTTTCTCGGTCGGGGATCAGCCCCAGCATTTT.

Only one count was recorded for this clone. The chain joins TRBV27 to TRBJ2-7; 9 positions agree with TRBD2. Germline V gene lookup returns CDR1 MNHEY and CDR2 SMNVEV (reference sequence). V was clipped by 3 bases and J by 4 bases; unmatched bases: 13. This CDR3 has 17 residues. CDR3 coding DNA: TGTGCCAGCAGTTTCCTTCCCTTTAGCGGGAGAGCTTACGAGCAGTACTTC. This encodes CASSFLPFSGRAYEQYF.

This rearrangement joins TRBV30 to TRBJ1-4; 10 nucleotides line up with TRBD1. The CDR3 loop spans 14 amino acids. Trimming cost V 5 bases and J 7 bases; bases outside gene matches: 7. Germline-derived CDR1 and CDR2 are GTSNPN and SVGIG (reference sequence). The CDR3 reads CAWSTTGGSEKLFF. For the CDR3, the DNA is TGTGCCTGGTCAACGACAGGGGGCTCTGAAAAACTGTTTTTT.

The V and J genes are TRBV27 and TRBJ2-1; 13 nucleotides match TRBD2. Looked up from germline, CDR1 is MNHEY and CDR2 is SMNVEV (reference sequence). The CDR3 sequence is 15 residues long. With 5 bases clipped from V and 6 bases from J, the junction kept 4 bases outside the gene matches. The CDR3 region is CASSILAGGSNEQFF. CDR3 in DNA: TGTGCCAGCAGTATACTAGCGGGAGGGTCCAATGAGCAGTTCTTC.

Here the CDR3 DNA reads TGTGCCAGCAGCGAGGGCCGCTTCAGGGGGACCGGGGAGCTGTTTTTT. Its protein product is CASSEGRFRGTGELFF. The chain links TRBV9 to TRBJ2-2, with 7 bases fitting TRBD1. The CDR3 is 16 residues long. Trimming removed 3 bases from V and 5 bases from J; junction bases left unmatched: 10. Germline V gives CDR1 SGDLS, CDR2 YYNGEE.

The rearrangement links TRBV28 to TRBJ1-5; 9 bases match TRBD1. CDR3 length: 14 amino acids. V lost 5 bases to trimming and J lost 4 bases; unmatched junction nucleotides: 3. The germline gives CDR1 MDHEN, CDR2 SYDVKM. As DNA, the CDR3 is TGTGCCAGCAGTGGGACAGGGACTAATCAGCCCCAGCATTTT. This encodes CASSGTGTNQPQHF.

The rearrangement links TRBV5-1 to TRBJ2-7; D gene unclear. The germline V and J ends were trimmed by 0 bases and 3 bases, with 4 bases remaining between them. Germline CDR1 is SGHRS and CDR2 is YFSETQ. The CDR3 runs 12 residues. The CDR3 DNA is TGCGCCAGCAGCTTGGGTCTCTACGAGCAGTACTTC. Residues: CASSLGLYEQYF.

Written as DNA, the CDR3 is TGTGCCAGCAGCTTAGATCCTAGCGGGAGTCGGGATACGCAGTATTTT. As protein: CASSLDPSGSRDTQYF. The V call is TRBV11-3, the J call TRBJ2-3, with TRBD2 matching over 10 bases. After removal of 0 bases from V and 6 bases from J, the junction contained 6 bases not matched to a gene. In germline, CDR1 is SGHNT, CDR2 YENEEA. The CDR3 spans 16 residues.

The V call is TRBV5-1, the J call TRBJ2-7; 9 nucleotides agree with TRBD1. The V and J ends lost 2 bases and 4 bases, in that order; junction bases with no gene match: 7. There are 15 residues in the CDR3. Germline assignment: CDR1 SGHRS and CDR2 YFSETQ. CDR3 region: CASSLWDRVGYEQYF. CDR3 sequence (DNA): TGCGCCAGCAGCTTATGGGACAGGGTAGGATACGAGCAGTACTTC.

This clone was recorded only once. CDR3 in DNA: TGTGCCAGCAGCTTAGCGCGGAGGATACAAGAGACCCAGTACTTC. This encodes CASSLARRIQETQYF. The V call is TRBV11-1, the J call TRBJ2-5; tentatively, D is TRBD2 (5 bases). The germline gives CDR1 SGHAT, CDR2 FQDESV (reference sequence). Trimming shortened V by 0 bases and J by 2 bases, and 10 bases separated the two germline ends. The CDR3 totals 15 residues.